This T cell receptor beta chain was captured in a study of OX40 agonist ivuxolimab in advanced cancers. Study overall: Cancers in dose escalation were hepatocellular, melanoma, renal cell and head and neck.

Sequenced by immunoSEQ multiplex PCR; TCRdb stores in-frame clones only, minus some. The data contain roughly 100,000 clones, approximately 90% of them singletons. Study results and caveats: Blood T cells, both CD4+ and CD8+, expanded clonally by week 6 at 0.1 to 3.0 mg/kg.

A word on this clone: Its antigen is currently unknown.

Germline V CDR1 and CDR2: LNHNV, YYDKDF (reference sequence). V dropped 1 base and J dropped 3 bases, with 13 bases sitting between them. CDR3 length: 16 residues. The chain employs TRBV15 and TRBJ1-5; TRBD1 is a possible D gene (5 bases). Sample: CD4+ or CD8+ T cells sorted from blood, taken in a trial of the OX40 agonist ivuxolimab. This sequence originates from an adult with an advanced solid tumor such as melanoma, head and neck, liver or kidney cancer. CDR3 sequence reads: CATSRAGRGDNQPQHF. CDR3 DNA: TGTGCCACCAGCAGAGCCGGCCGGGGGGACAATCAGCCCCAGCATTTT.